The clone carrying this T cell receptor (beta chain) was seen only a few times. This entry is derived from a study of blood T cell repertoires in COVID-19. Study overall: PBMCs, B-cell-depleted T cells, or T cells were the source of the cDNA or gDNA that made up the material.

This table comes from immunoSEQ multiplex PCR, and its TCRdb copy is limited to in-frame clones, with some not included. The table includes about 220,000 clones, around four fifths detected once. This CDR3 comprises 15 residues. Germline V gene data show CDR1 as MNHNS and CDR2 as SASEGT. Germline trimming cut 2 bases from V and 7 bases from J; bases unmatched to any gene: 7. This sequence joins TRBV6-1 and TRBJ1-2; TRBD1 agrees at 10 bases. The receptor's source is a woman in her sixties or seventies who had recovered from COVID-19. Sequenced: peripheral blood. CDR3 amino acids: CASSESRQGASGYTF. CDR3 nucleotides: TGTGCCAGCAGTGAAAGTCGACAGGGGGCTAGTGGCTACACCTTC.